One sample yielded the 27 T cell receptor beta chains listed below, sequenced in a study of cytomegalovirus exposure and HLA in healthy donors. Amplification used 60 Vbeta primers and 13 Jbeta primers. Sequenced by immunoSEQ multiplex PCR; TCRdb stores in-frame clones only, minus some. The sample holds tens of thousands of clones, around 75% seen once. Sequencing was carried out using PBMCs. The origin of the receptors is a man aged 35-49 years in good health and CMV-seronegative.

In nucleotides, the CDR3 is TGTGCCAGCAGCTTAGTGGGTGCGGCCCTCTCTGGAAACACCATATATTTT. Translating it yields CASSLVGAALSGNTIYF. The J gene is TRBJ1-3, the V gene TRBV11-2, with no clear D. The CDR3 is 17 amino acids. Looked up from germline, CDR1 is SGHAT and CDR2 is FQNNGV. The germline V and J ends were trimmed by 1 base and 0 bases, with 13 bases remaining between them.

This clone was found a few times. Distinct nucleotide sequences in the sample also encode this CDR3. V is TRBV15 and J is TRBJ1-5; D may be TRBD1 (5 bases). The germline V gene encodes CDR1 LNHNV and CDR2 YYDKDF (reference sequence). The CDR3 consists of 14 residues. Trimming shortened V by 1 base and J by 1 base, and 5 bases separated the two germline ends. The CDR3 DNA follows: TGTGCCACCAGCAGAGGACAGAGCAATCAGCCCCAGCATTTT. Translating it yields CATSRGQSNQPQHF.

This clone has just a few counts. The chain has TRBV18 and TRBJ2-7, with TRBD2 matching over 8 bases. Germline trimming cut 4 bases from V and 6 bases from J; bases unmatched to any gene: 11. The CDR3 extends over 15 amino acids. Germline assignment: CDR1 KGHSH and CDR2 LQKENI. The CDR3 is CASSLKAGVQSEQYF. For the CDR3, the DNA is TGTGCCAGCTCACTCAAAGCGGGAGTGCAAAGCGAGCAGTACTTC.

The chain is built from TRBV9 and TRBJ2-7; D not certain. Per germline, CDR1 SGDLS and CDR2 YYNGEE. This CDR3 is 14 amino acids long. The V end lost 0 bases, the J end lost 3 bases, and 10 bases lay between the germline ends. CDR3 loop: CASSVDFISYEQYF. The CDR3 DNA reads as TGTGCCAGCAGCGTAGATTTTATCAGCTACGAGCAGTACTTC.

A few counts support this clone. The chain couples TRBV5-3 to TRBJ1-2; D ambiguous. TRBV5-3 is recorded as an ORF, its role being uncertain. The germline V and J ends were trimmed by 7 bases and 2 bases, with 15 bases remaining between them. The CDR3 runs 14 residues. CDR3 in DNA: TGTGCCAGACGACGGCGGGAGGCCAACTATGGCTACACCTTC. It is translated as CARRRREANYGYTF.

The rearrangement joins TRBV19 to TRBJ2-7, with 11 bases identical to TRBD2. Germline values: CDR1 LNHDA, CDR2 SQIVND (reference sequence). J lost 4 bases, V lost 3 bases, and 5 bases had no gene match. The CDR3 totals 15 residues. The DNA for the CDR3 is TGTGCCAGTAGTATTAGCGGGAGGGGACTGTACGAGCAGTACTTC. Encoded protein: CASSISGRGLYEQYF.

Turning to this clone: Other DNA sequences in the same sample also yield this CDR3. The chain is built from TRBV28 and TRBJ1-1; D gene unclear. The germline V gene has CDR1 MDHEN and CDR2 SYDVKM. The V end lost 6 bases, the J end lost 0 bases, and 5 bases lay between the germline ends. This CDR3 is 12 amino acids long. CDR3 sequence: CASSLLNTEAFF. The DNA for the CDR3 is TGTGCCAGCAGCCTTCTGAACACTGAAGCTTTCTTT.

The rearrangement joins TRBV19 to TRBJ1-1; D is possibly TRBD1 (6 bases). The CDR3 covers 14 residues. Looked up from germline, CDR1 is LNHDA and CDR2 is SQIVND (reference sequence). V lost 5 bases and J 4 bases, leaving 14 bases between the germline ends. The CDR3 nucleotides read TGTGCCAGTAGTGGCAATACAGGGTTCACTGAAGCTTTCTTT. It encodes CASSGNTGFTEAFF.

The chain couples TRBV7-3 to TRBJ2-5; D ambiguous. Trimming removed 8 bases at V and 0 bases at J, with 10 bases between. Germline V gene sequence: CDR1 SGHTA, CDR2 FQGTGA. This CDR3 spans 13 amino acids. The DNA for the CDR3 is TGTGCCAGCTCCCCGGGTTACCAAGAGACCCAGTACTTC. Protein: CASSPGYQETQYF.

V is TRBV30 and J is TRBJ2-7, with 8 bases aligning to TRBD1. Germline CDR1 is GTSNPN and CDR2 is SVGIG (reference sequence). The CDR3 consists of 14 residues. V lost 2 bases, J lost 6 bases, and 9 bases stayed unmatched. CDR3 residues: CAWSKGAGGSEQYF. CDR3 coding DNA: TGTGCCTGGAGTAAAGGGGCAGGGGGCTCCGAGCAGTACTTC.

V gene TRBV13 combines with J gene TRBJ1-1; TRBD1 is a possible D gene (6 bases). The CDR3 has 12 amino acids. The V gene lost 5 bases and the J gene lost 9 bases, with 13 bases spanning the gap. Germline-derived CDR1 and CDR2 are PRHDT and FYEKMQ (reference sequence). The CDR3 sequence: CASSLNGQKAFF. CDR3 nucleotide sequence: TGTGCCAGCAGCCTAAACGGACAGAAAGCTTTCTTT.

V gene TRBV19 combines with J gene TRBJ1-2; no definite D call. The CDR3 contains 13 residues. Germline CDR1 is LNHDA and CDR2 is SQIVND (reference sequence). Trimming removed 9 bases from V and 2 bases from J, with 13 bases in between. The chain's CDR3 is CASTDGRNYGYTF. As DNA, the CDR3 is TGTGCCAGCACGGATGGCAGGAACTATGGCTACACCTTC.

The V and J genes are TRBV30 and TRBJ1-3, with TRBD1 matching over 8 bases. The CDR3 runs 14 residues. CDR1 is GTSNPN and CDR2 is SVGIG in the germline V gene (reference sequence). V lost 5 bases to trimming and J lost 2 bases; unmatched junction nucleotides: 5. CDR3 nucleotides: TGTGCCTGGGCAGGGGGCCGTGCTGGAAACACCATATATTTT. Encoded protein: CAWAGGRAGNTIYF.

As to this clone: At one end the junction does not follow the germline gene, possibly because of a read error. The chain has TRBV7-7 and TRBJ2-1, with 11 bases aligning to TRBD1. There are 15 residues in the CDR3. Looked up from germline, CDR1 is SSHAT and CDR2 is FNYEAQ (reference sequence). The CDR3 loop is CASSYGQGAVYEQFF. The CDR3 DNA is TGTGCTAGCAGCTACGGACAGGGGGCAGTCTATGAGCAGTTCTTC.

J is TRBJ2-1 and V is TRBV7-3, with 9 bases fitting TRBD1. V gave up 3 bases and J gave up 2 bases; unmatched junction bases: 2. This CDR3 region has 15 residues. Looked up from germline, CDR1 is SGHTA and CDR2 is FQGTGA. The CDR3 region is CASSFGTGPYNEQFF. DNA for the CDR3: TGTGCCAGCAGCTTCGGGACAGGGCCCTACAATGAGCAGTTCTTC.

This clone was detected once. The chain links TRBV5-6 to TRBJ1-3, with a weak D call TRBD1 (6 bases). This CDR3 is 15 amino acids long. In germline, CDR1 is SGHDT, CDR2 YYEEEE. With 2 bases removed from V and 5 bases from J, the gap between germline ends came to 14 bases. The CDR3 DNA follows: TGTGCCAGCAGCTTCGCAGGGGCGCAAAGAAACACCATATATTTT. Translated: CASSFAGAQRNTIYF.

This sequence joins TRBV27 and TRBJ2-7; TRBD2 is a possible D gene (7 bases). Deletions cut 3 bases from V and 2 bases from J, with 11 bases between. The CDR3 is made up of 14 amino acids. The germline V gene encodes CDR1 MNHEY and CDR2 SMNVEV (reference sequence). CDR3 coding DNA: TGTGCCAGCAGTTTTTGGGGGGGCCCCTACGAGCAGTACTTC. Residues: CASSFWGGPYEQYF.

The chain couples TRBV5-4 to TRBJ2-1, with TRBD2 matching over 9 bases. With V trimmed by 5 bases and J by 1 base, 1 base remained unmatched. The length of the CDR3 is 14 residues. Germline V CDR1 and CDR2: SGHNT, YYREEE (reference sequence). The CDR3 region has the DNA TGTGCCAGCAGACTAGCGGGTTCCTACAATGAGCAGTTCTTC. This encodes CASRLAGSYNEQFF.

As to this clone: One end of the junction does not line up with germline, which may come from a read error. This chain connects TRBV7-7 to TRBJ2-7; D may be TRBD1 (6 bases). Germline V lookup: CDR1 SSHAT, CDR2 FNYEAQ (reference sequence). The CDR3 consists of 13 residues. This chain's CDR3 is CASSLDRYYEQYF. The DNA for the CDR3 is TGTGCTAGCAGCTTAGACAGGTACTACGAGCAGTACTTC.

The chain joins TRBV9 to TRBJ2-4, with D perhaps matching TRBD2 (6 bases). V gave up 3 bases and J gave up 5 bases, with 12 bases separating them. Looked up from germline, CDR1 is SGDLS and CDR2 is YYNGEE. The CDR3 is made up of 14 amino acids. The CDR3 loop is CASSAGLAENIQYF. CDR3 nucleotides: TGTGCCAGCAGCGCGGGCTTAGCGGAAAACATTCAGTACTTC.

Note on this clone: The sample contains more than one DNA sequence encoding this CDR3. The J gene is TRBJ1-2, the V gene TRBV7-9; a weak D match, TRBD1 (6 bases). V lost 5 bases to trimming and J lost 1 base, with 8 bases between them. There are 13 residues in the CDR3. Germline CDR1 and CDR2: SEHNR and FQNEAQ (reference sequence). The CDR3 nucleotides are TGTGCCAGCAGCCAGGACAGTAACTATGGCTACACCTTC. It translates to CASSQDSNYGYTF.

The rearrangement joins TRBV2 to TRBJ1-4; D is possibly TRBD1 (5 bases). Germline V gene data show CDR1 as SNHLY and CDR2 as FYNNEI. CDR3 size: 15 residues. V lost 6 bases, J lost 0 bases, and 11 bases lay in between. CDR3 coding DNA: TGTGCCAGCAGACGCAGGGTGGCAACTAATGAAAAACTGTTTTTT. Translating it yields CASRRRVATNEKLFF.

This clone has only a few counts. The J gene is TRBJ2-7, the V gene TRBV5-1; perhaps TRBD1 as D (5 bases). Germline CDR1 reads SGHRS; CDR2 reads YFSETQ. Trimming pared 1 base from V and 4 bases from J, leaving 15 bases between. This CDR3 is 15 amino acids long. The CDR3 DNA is TGCGCCAGCAGCTTGTCACAGGACCCTCCATACGAGCAGTACTTC. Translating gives CASSLSQDPPYEQYF. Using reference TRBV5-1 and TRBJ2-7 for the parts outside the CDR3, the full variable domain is KAGVTQTPRYLIKTRGQQVTLSCSPISGHRSVSWYQQTPGQGLQFLFEYFSETQRNKGNFPGRFSGRQFSNSRSEMNVSTLELGDSALYLCASSLSQDPPYEQYFGPGTRLTVT.

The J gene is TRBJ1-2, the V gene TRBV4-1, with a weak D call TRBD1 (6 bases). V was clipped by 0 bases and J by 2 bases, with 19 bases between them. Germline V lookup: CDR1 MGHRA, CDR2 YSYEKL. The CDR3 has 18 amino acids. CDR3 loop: CASSQDHLFWGGNYGYTF. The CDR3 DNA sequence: TGCGCCAGCAGCCAAGATCATCTATTCTGGGGGGGCAACTATGGCTACACCTTC.

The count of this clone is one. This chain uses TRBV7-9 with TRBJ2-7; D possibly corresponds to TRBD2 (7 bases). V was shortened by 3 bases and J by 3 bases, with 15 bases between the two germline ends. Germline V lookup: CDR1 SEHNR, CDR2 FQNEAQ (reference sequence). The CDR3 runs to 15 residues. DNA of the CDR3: TGTGCCAGCAGCTTCGGGGGGCTAGCCAACTACGAGCAGTACTTC. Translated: CASSFGGLANYEQYF.

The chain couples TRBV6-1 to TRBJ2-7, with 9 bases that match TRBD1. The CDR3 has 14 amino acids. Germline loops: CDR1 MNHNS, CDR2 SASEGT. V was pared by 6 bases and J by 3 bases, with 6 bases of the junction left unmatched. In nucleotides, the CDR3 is TGTGCCAGCAGACTCCCGGGACAGGGCTACGAGCAGTACTTC. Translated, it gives CASRLPGQGYEQYF.

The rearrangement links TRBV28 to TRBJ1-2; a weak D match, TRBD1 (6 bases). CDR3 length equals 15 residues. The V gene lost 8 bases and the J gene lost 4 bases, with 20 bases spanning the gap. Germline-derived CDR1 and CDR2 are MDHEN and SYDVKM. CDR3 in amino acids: CASSLPSTGTYGYTF. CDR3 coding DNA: TGTGCCAGCTCCCTCCCGTCGACAGGAACCTATGGCTACACCTTC.